A selection of T cell receptor beta chains follows, all from one sample in a study of T-cell memory formation after mild COVID-19. TCRdb passed the 5' RACE reads through MiXCR, listing each CDR3 protein once. This table has 400,000 or so distinct CDR3 sequences, around 18% appearing once. The sequenced sample was PBMCs or a T cell subset sorted from them (not recorded which). These TCRs come from an adult woman who had mild COVID-19 (a few samples of this study predate the infection). Cell type and time point are not known. The CDR3 runs from the conserved cysteine through the conserved F or W. A D gene is named only where the DNA matches it firmly.

CASSLGLTEETQYF TRBV5-1 NA TRBJ2-5
CASMKTGRSYEQYF TRBV6-2/TRBV6-3 NA TRBJ2-7
CASSSGLAGVPHEQFF TRBV7-6 TRBD2 TRBJ2-1
CASSLGAAEAEQYF TRBV7-2 NA TRBJ2-7
CASSSLRGRTNQETQYF TRBV5-6 NA TRBJ2-5
CSARGRTGELFF TRBV20-1 NA TRBJ2-2
CASSPTGTYEQYF TRBV18 NA TRBJ2-7
CASSSQGAGVRTEAFF TRBV5-1 NA TRBJ1-1
CASSPSEGTGAMNTEAFF TRBV18 TRBD1 TRBJ1-1
CASSSGLAGAAPRQFF TRBV6-2/TRBV6-3 TRBD2 TRBJ2-1
CASSLGWGNPGNTIYF TRBV11-2 NA TRBJ1-3
CASSSRLAGGSDTQYF TRBV13 TRBD2 TRBJ2-3
CSANSGREVSDTQYF TRBV20-1 TRBD2 TRBJ2-3
CASSLDTTSGNTIYF TRBV5-1 NA TRBJ1-3
CSAQWGRENIQYF TRBV29-1 TRBD2 TRBJ2-4
CASSRTSGRFNEQFF TRBV7-2 TRBD2 TRBJ2-1
CSARDPLAGVYEQYF TRBV20-1 TRBD2 TRBJ2-7
CASSQDVLSAQGRTEAFF TRBV4-1 NA TRBJ1-1
CALGKDLYSNQPQHF TRBV30 NA TRBJ1-5
CSARDLEGQPYEQYF TRBV20-1 NA TRBJ2-7
CASSQDGTANSYTF TRBV3-1 NA TRBJ1-2
CATMDANYEQYF TRBV24-1 NA TRBJ2-7
CASSFRGFSGNTIYF TRBV7-2 NA TRBJ1-3
CASSGGAWVSGANVLTF TRBV6-6 NA TRBJ2-6
CSARGGQRDGTDTQYF TRBV20-1 NA TRBJ2-3
CASSPRDRSQETQYF TRBV3-1 TRBD1 TRBJ2-5
CASSQEQPAGYTF TRBV4-2 NA TRBJ1-2
CASSPRMSLNYGYTF TRBV19 NA TRBJ1-2
CSATGQGAYEQYF TRBV29-1 TRBD1 TRBJ2-7
CSVDSGVSFLGSGNTIYF TRBV29-1 NA TRBJ1-3
CASSLVSGGYYNEQFF TRBV7-8 NA TRBJ2-1
CASSHTGGRETQYF TRBV7-3 TRBD1 TRBJ2-5
CASSATGTGVETQYF TRBV5-6 TRBD1 TRBJ2-5
CASSNQDRGITEAFF TRBV5-1 TRBD1 TRBJ1-1
CSVKAGLHQETQYF TRBV29-1 NA TRBJ2-5
CASSSSGITYNEQFF TRBV7-2 TRBD2 TRBJ2-1
CASSLQGAWNSPLHF TRBV28 TRBD1 TRBJ1-6
CSAALPPAERYF TRBV29-1 NA TRBJ2-7
CASRGDSLTGELFF TRBV2 TRBD1 TRBJ2-2
CASSKLGYEQYF TRBV6-5 NA TRBJ2-7
CSVEGTEFYGYTF TRBV29-1 NA TRBJ1-2
CASSSTNVGDGNQPQHF TRBV18 NA TRBJ1-5
CASSFRGWYEQYF TRBV11-2 NA TRBJ2-7
CASSPGESSGANVLTF TRBV5-1 NA TRBJ2-6
CASSHGTGYYEQYF TRBV5-6 TRBD1 TRBJ2-7
CASTPGWGVYNEQFF TRBV6-6 NA TRBJ2-1